Below are 28 T cell receptor beta chains sequenced from a single sample in a study of identical twins. Each CDR3 protein is one row after TCRdb ran MiXCR on the 5' RACE reads. Here the sample spans 250,000 or so distinct CDR3 sequences, about 8.5% being singletons. Another study also made use of these data, one on yellow fever vaccine responses in identical twins.

Source material: CD8+ T cells sorted from blood. Receptor source: a young woman in good health.

This clonotype has just a few counts. CDR3 nucleotide sequence: TGCGCCAGCAGCCAAGACAAGACAGATTACTACGAGCAGTACTTC. Translated, it gives CASSQDKTDYYEQYF. The rearrangement joins TRBV4-1 to TRBJ2-7; D is possibly TRBD1 (5 bases). The ends were cut back, 0 bases at V and 3 bases at J, with 12 bases in the middle. CDR1 and CDR2 from the germline V gene are MGHRA and YSYEKL. This CDR3 has 15 residues.

The V call is TRBV19, the J call TRBJ2-1; D gene unclear. The CDR3 is 13 residues long. Trimming removed 6 bases from V and 6 bases from J, with 12 bases in between. The germline V gene has CDR1 LNHDA and CDR2 SQIVND (reference sequence). Here the CDR3 reads CASRGLVANEQFF. In nucleotides, the CDR3 is TGTGCCAGTAGGGGGTTAGTAGCCAATGAGCAGTTCTTC.

At least ten counts were recorded for this clonotype. The chain recombines TRBV7-3 with TRBJ2-3; weak D call: TRBD2 (5 bases). Trimming left V 1 base short and J 4 bases short, with 6 bases between. The CDR3 is 13 amino acids. Germline CDR1 is SGHTA and CDR2 is FQGTGA. The CDR3 bases are TGTGCCAGCAGCTTAATCGGGGCAGATACGCAGTATTTT. Amino acids: CASSLIGADTQYF.

The chain joins TRBV19 to TRBJ2-7; D may be TRBD2 (6 bases). V was clipped by 3 bases and J by 3 bases, with 12 bases between them. The germline gives CDR1 LNHDA, CDR2 SQIVND (reference sequence). The CDR3 spans 14 residues. The DNA for the CDR3 is TGTGCCAGTAGTATCGGGCGGGGCGGCTACGAGCAGTACTTC. It encodes CASSIGRGGYEQYF. Combining the CDR3 with reference TRBV19 and TRBJ2-7 gives the whole variable domain DGGITQSPKYLFRKEGQNVTLSCEQNLNHDAMYWYRQDPGQGLRLIYYSQIVNDFQKGDIAEGYSVSREKKESFPLTVTSAQKNPTAFYLCASSIGRGGYEQYFGPGTRLTVT.

This clonotype came up a few times. V gene TRBV6-2 or TRBV6-3 combines with J gene TRBJ1-1, with TRBD1 identical over 8 bases. The V and J ends lost 0 bases and 5 bases, in that order; junction bases with no gene match: 11. This CDR3 region has 17 residues. Looked up from germline, CDR1 is MNHEY and CDR2 is SVGEGT. For the CDR3, the DNA is TGTGCCAGCAGTTACTCGGTCGACAGGGGAGTTTGGACTGAAGCTTTCTTT. This sequence encodes CASSYSVDRGVWTEAFF.

This clonotype occurred many times. The chain recombines TRBV27 with TRBJ2-7; D not certain. Trimming pared 8 bases from V and 1 base from J, leaving 6 bases between. CDR3 length: 11 amino acids. From germline, CDR1 is MNHEY and CDR2 SMNVEV (reference sequence). The CDR3 DNA sequence: TGTGCCAGCGGGGTTTCCTACGAGCAGTACTTC. Translated, it gives CASGVSYEQYF.

This clonotype has only a few counts. This chain uses TRBV12-3 or TRBV12-4 with TRBJ2-3; D gene ambiguous. There are 16 residues in the CDR3. The germline V and J ends were trimmed by 6 bases and 1 base, with 17 bases remaining between them. In DNA form, the CDR3 reads TGTGCCAGCAGCATGGACGGACCCCACCGCACAGATACGCAGTATTTT. Its translation: CASSMDGPHRTDTQYF.

In this sample, this clonotype turned up many times. This chain links TRBV29-1 with TRBJ2-1, with no clear D. This CDR3 region has 13 residues. V was trimmed by 0 bases and J by 9 bases, leaving 12 bases between them. Per the germline V gene, CDR1 is SQVTM and CDR2 is ANQGSEA. The CDR3 DNA follows: TGCAGCGTTGAAGATCTTCTTTATCCTGAGCAGTTCTTC. Its translation is CSVEDLLYPEQFF.

V and J are TRBV24-1 and TRBJ2-7; D tentatively reads TRBD1 or TRBD2 (5 bases each). V lost 3 bases to trimming and J lost 10 bases, with 9 bases between them. This CDR3 has 11 amino acids. The germline V gene encodes CDR1 KGHDR and CDR2 SFDVKD. Here the CDR3 reads CATSDRGVQYF. In DNA form, the CDR3 reads TGTGCCACCAGTGATAGGGGAGTTCAGTACTTC.

This clonotype was observed many times. J is TRBJ2-3 and V is TRBV15; the D is unclear. CDR3 length equals 12 residues. CDR1 and CDR2 (germline): LNHNV, YYDKDF (reference sequence). Trimming took off 5 bases at V and 3 bases at J, with 6 bases between the two ends. The CDR3 reads CATSGDTDTQYF. The CDR3 DNA reads as TGTGCCACCAGCGGGGATACAGATACGCAGTATTTT.

J is TRBJ1-5 and V is TRBV7-8; 7 positions match TRBD1. CDR1 is SGHVS, CDR2 FQNEAQ, per germline. The CDR3 loop spans 15 amino acids. The trim removed 5 bases at V and 2 bases at J, leaving 6 bases unmatched. The chain's CDR3 is CASSVFRGGNQPQHF. As DNA, the CDR3 is TGTGCCAGCAGCGTATTCAGGGGGGGCAATCAGCCCCAGCATTTT.

J is TRBJ1-5 and V is TRBV15; D call uncertain. The CDR3 contains 13 residues. The germline V gene has CDR1 LNHNV and CDR2 YYDKDF (reference sequence). V lost 1 base to trimming and J lost 4 bases, with 5 bases between them. The CDR3 loop is CATSRVGNQPQHF. The CDR3 DNA is TGTGCCACCAGCAGAGTGGGGAATCAGCCCCAGCATTTT.

This clonotype appeared many times. CDR3 bases: TGTGCCAGCAGTTTGGGGGGGGAATCCTACGAGCAGTACTTC. It yields the protein CASSLGGESYEQYF. The chain joins TRBV27 to TRBJ2-7; 7 nucleotides align to TRBD2. CDR1 MNHEY and CDR2 SMNVEV come from the germline V gene (reference sequence). This CDR3 contains 14 residues. Germline trimming cut 3 bases from V and 1 base from J; bases unmatched to any gene: 3.

V gene TRBV12-3 or TRBV12-4 combines with J gene TRBJ2-3; D perhaps matches TRBD2 (6 bases). This CDR3 contains 13 residues. V lost 6 bases and J 4 bases, leaving 11 bases between the germline ends. In nucleotides, the CDR3 is TGTGCCAGCAGCTACGGGGGACCAGATACGCAGTATTTT. Encoded protein: CASSYGGPDTQYF.

V usage is TRBV10-1 and J usage is TRBJ2-1; D could derive from TRBD1 or TRBD2 (6 bases each). The CDR3 length is 15 residues. Germline V gives CDR1 WNHNN, CDR2 SYGVQD (reference sequence). V dropped 3 bases and J dropped 1 base, with 10 bases sitting between them. The CDR3 DNA is TGCGCCAGCAGTGAAGGGGGGCAATCCTACAATGAGCAGTTCTTC. It is translated as CASSEGGQSYNEQFF.

The chain couples TRBV9 to TRBJ1-2; D may be TRBD1 (6 bases). The V gene lost 0 bases and the J gene lost 5 bases, with 14 bases spanning the gap. Germline assignment: CDR1 SGDLS and CDR2 YYNGEE. The length of the CDR3 is 15 residues. CDR3 DNA: TGTGCCAGCAGCGTAGCCGGGACACCTACTTATGGCTACACCTTC. It specifies CASSVAGTPTYGYTF.

This clonotype has only a few counts. The gene calls are TRBV12-3 or TRBV12-4 and TRBJ2-3, with D possibly matching TRBD1 (6 bases). The CDR3 contains 16 residues. V was clipped by 6 bases and J by 2 bases, with 18 bases between them. The CDR3 protein is CASSPLGGLDTDTQYF. CDR3 bases: TGTGCCAGCAGCCCTCTTGGGGGCCTAGACACAGATACGCAGTATTTT.

The sample holds many counts of this clonotype. CDR3 residues: CASSSQRGSYNEQFF. The CDR3 DNA follows: TGTGCCAGCAGCTCCCAGCGGGGCTCCTACAATGAGCAGTTCTTC. The V call is TRBV7-9, the J call TRBJ2-1, with 7 bases matching TRBD2. The CDR3 has 15 residues. Unmatched junction bases numbered 3, after V lost 4 bases and J lost 0 bases. In germline, CDR1 is SEHNR, CDR2 FQNEAQ (reference sequence).

The CDR3: CASSGVPGRSTDTQYF. CDR3 coding DNA: TGTGCCAGCAGCGGAGTACCGGGACGGAGCACAGATACGCAGTATTTT. The V and J genes are TRBV7-9 and TRBJ2-3; D may correspond to TRBD1 or TRBD2 (5 bases each). Per germline, CDR1 SEHNR and CDR2 FQNEAQ (reference sequence). Trimming shortened V by 5 bases and J by 0 bases, and 15 bases separated the two germline ends. The CDR3 has 16 amino acids.

This clonotype has more than one count but fewer than ten. The V gene is TRBV7-9, the J gene TRBJ2-1, with TRBD2 matching 10 bases. Trimming took 5 bases from V and 3 from J; bases not matched to a gene: 10. Germline V gives CDR1 SEHNR, CDR2 FQNEAQ (reference sequence). The length of the CDR3 is 17 residues. The CDR3 sequence is CASSPRLLAGGYNEQFF. The CDR3 DNA reads as TGTGCCAGCAGCCCGCGTTTGTTAGCGGGGGGCTACAATGAGCAGTTCTTC.

This clonotype showed up just once. With a much larger clone just one base away, this may be a read error. This chain joins TRBV5-1 and TRBJ2-7; D is uncertain. CDR1 and CDR2 (germline): SGHRS, YFSETQ. The CDR3 consists of 13 residues. DNA for the CDR3: TGCGCCAGCCGCTTACCCCTTTCTACCGAGCAGTACTTC. Its protein product is CASRLPLSTEQYF.

This chain uses TRBV6-5 with TRBJ2-2, with unresolved D. Trimming stripped 1 base from V and 4 bases from J, with 4 bases between. CDR1 and CDR2 from the germline V gene are MNHEY and SVGAGI. The CDR3 totals 13 residues. The CDR3, as DNA: TGTGCCAGCAGTTACTACCCCACCGGGGAGCTGTTTTTT. This sequence encodes CASSYYPTGELFF.

As for this clonotype: At one boundary the junction diverges from the germline segment, which might be a read error. V gene TRBV4-3 combines with J gene TRBJ2-7, with unresolved D. The V gene's germline CDR1 is LGHNA and CDR2 YSLEER. The CDR3 spans 14 residues. The DNA of the CDR3 is TGCACCAGCAGCCAAGATTCTACTGGGTACGAGCAGTACTTC. Its translation: CTSSQDSTGYEQYF.

This clonotype was found a few times. The CDR3 here is CASSSEGTSGRTDTQYF. The CDR3 DNA reads as TGTGCCAGCAGCTCCGAGGGGACTAGCGGGCGCACAGATACGCAGTATTTT. The chain carries TRBV7-6 and TRBJ2-3; 12 nucleotides match TRBD2. Germline V gene lookup returns CDR1 SGHVS and CDR2 FNYEAQ. The CDR3 runs 17 residues. V shed 4 bases, J shed 1 base, and the junction held 6 bases outside the gene matches. Supplemented by reference TRBV7-6 and TRBJ2-3, the full variable domain reads GAGVSQSPRYKVTKRGQDVALRCDPISGHVSLYWYRQALGQGPEFLTYFNYEAQQDKSGLPNDRFSAERPEGSISTLTIQRTEQRDSAMYRCASSSEGTSGRTDTQYFGPGTRLTVL.

A few counts support this clonotype. The chain recombines TRBV6-2 or TRBV6-3 with TRBJ2-1; TRBD2 might be the D (6 bases). CDR3 length: 17 residues. The germline V and J ends were trimmed by 7 bases and 4 bases, with 23 bases remaining between them. Germline loops: CDR1 MNHEY, CDR2 SVGEGT. As DNA, the CDR3 is TGTGCCAGCACCCCCCTCGGGCCCGGGAGCGTATACAATGAGCAGTTCTTC. Translated, it gives CASTPLGPGSVYNEQFF.

This clonotype was detected many times. The chain uses TRBV7-8 and TRBJ2-7; TRBD1 matches at 7 bases. The V gene's germline CDR1 is SGHVS and CDR2 FQNEAQ. The CDR3 loop spans 15 amino acids. The V and J ends lost 5 bases and 2 bases, in that order; junction bases with no gene match: 9. CDR3 sequence (DNA): TGTGCCAGCAGCCCTTCGGACAGGTACGCCTACGAGCAGTACTTC. Its translation is CASSPSDRYAYEQYF. The full variable domain, rest sourced from reference TRBV7-8 and TRBJ2-7, is GAGVSQSPRYKVAKRGQDVALRCDPISGHVSLFWYQQALGQGPEFLTYFQNEAQLDKSGLPSDRFFAERPEGSVSTLKIQRTQQEDSAVYLCASSPSDRYAYEQYFGPGTRLTVT.

This clonotype was found many times. This chain joins TRBV5-5 and TRBJ2-2; D is perhaps TRBD2 (5 bases). Germline CDR1 is SGHKS and CDR2 is YYEKEE (reference sequence). V lost 6 bases and J lost 5, with 17 bases in between. The CDR3 runs 15 residues. The CDR3: CASTPPFRDTGELFF. CDR3 coding DNA: TGTGCCAGCACCCCGCCTTTTCGGGATACCGGGGAGCTGTTTTTT.

This clonotype was picked up many times. The chain links TRBV12-3 or TRBV12-4 to TRBJ2-1, with 7 nucleotides matching TRBD2. V gave up 5 bases and J gave up 9 bases; unmatched junction bases: 7. The CDR3 extends over 13 amino acids. As DNA, the CDR3 is TGTGCCAGCAGTGACGGGAGGTATTTTGAGCAGTTCTTC. Protein product: CASSDGRYFEQFF.